The rows below give T cell receptor beta chains drawn from one sample of a study of vaccination effects on CD4 cells after COVID-19. Their antigen targets remain unknown. Using immunoSEQ multiplex PCR, the repertoire was profiled, and TCRdb retains in-frame clones only, with some absent. The sample has tens of thousands of clones; about 74% are singletons. This material consisted of CD4+ T cells from PBMCs cultured with HCoV-229E spike peptides, taken after COVID-19 vaccination. The receptors here all came from a human donor who received a COVID-19 vaccine. Both conserved end residues are trimmed from each CDR3. Clone size is stated in some rows and not others, as once, few, many or a class when expanded.

j_call clone_size v_call cdr3_aa
TRBJ1-1 . TRBV18 ASSESGNTEAF
TRBJ1-2 . TRBV12-3/TRBV12-4 ASSLAGFYGYT
TRBJ1-1 . TRBV6-4 ASKAQGMGNTEAF
TRBJ1-5 . TRBV18 ASSRDNQPQH
TRBJ2-1 . TRBV10-3 AIKGTSETGYNEQF
TRBJ2-5 . TRBV5-1 ASSIDTSQETQY
TRBJ1-2 few TRBV5-1 ASSPVEGDLYGYT
TRBJ1-1 . TRBV7-9 ASSLIAGRGNTEAF
TRBJ1-6 . TRBV5-1 ASSAQGKMRNSPLH
TRBJ2-2 . TRBV6-6 ASMSPRGVTGELF
TRBJ2-1 . TRBV24-1 ATSDFDEQF
TRBJ1-2 . TRBV11-2 ASSLRGLREGYT
TRBJ1-1 once TRBV2 ASSVARQGAEAF
TRBJ2-5 . TRBV19 ASSPWGAEETQY
TRBJ1-6 . TRBV6-1 ASSDPRGPLAGSPLH
TRBJ1-3 few TRBV28 ASSWGTGGNTIY
TRBJ2-5 . TRBV2 ASSVTGYWRETQY
TRBJ1-6 once TRBV6-5 ASKISSYNSPLH
TRBJ1-6 . TRBV2 ASRGSFYNSPLH
TRBJ1-2 . TRBV6-2/TRBV6-3 ASSYRGDGYT
TRBJ1-4 . TRBV19 ASRSIGSGEKLF
TRBJ1-5 . TRBV3-1/TRBV3-2 ASSPRRSGQPQH
TRBJ2-2 . TRBV9 ASSRDRGQTGELF
TRBJ2-6 . TRBV7-9 ASSFQGAGANVLT
TRBJ2-1 . TRBV28 ASSAPGQGYNEQF
TRBJ2-3 . TRBV7-9 ASRPVTDTQY
TRBJ2-3 . TRBV5-4 ASSLGANTQY
TRBJ2-5 . TRBV7-2 ASSSYAQETQY
TRBJ1-2 few TRBV10-3 ASVIGEGVGYT
TRBJ1-1 . TRBV4-2 ASSTAGGGGTEAF
TRBJ1-1 . TRBV7-2 ASSFNRDTEAF
TRBJ2-2 . TRBV5-1 ASSRRGDGELF
TRBJ1-5 once TRBV19 ASSIVSRGGRGNSNQPQH
TRBJ1-4 . TRBV5-1 ASSSRQGWNEKLF
TRBJ2-5 . TRBV6-6 ASSPRGSGGSIQETQY
TRBJ2-3 . TRBV4-1 ASSQEGTRSGDTQY
TRBJ1-5 . TRBV2 ASRGDFNQPQH
TRBJ1-6 . TRBV7-2 ASSLLGDRSNSPLH
TRBJ2-3 . TRBV5-1 ASSPSGPETDTQY
TRBJ2-2 once TRBV5-1 ASADIGGSGELF
TRBJ1-6 . TRBV5-8 ASSFEGTPLH
TRBJ2-5 . TRBV7-2 ASSLRVAETQY
TRBJ1-2 few TRBV5-1 ASSLVGSDYGYT
TRBJ2-1 . TRBV18 ASSQGAHNEQF
TRBJ2-1 . TRBV11-3 ASSWGSNEQF
TRBJ1-5 . TRBV6-5 ASRRDRGIGQPQH
TRBJ1-5 . TRBV28 ASSLGRNNQPQH
TRBJ2-3 few TRBV27 ASSLLRGGPNTDTQY
TRBJ2-1 . TRBV24-1 ATSDSGGRAHEQF
TRBJ1-1 . TRBV9 ASSVAQGSNTEAF
TRBJ2-2 once TRBV13 ASSSSGGAPNTGELF
TRBJ1-1 . TRBV6-2/TRBV6-3 ASSYSGGSLNTEAF